This T cell receptor beta chain was sequenced in a study of blood T cell repertoires in COVID-19. Per the germline V gene, CDR1 is LNHDA and CDR2 is SQIVND (reference sequence). The CDR3 loop spans 17 amino acids. V lost 5 bases, J lost 2 bases, and 15 bases stayed unmatched. Original analysis: Amplification of reference gene primers was used by the study to estimate nucleated cell counts. Sequencing was performed with immunoSEQ multiplex PCR; in TCRdb, only in-frame clones are kept and a portion is missing. Clone size and V and J calls were adopted from that table, with D and trimming inferred from the DNA. Of about 170,000 clones in the sample, about 80% were seen once.

The sequenced sample was peripheral blood. This TCR derives from a woman aged 80 or older with acute or convalescent COVID-19. The V and J genes are TRBV19 and TRBJ2-7; TRBD1 aligns across 7 bases. Written as DNA, the CDR3 is TGTGCCAGTAGTTCGATAACTCCGGGACAGCGCCCCTACGAGCAGTACTTC. This codes for CASSSITPGQRPYEQYF.